This T cell receptor (beta chain) was captured by sequencing in a study of blood T cell repertoires in COVID-19. The protocol was immunoSEQ multiplex PCR, while the TCRdb copy is restricted to in-frame clones and leaves out a portion. The sample consists of under 200,000 clones, approximately 84% of them appearing once. Two consecutive negative NP/OP PCR tests, clearance, or resolved symptoms defined Cohort 3 recovery. Trimming pared 4 bases from V and 0 bases from J, leaving 13 bases between. From germline, CDR1 is MDHEN and CDR2 SYDVKM. The length of the CDR3 is 16 residues. The receptor was derived from a woman in her fifties or sixties who had recovered from COVID-19. The chain is built from TRBV28 and TRBJ1-5, with a tentative D call TRBD1 (5 bases). Sequencing was done on a sample of PBMCs or T cells enriched from blood (not recorded which). The CDR3 DNA reads as TGTGCCAGCAGTTCCAACAGGAGAAATAGCAATCAGCCCCAGCATTTT. It is translated as CASSSNRRNSNQPQHF. Together with reference TRBV28 and TRBJ1-5, the CDR3 gives the full variable domain: DVKVTQSSRYLVKRTGEKVFLECVQDMDHENMFWYRQDPGLGLRLIYFSYDVKMKEKGDIPEGYSVSREKKERFSLILESASTNQTSMYLCASSSNRRNSNQPQHFGDGTRLSIL.